These 5 T cell receptor beta chains came from one sample sequenced in a study of blood T cell repertoires in COVID-19. The method was immunoSEQ multiplex PCR; TCRdb's version includes in-frame clones alone and lacks a portion of them. Of about 190,000 clones listed, about 88% are singletons. The sequenced sample was peripheral blood. These receptors originate from a man aged 25-45 years with active or convalescent COVID-19.

V usage is TRBV10-2 and J usage is TRBJ2-3; 7 bases match TRBD2. V shed 3 bases, J shed 7 bases, and the junction held 4 bases outside the gene matches. This CDR3 is built from 13 residues. Germline V gene data show CDR1 as WSHSY and CDR2 as SAAADI. The CDR3 loop reads CASSDAGEYTQYF. The CDR3 nucleotides read TGCGCCAGCAGTGATGCGGGGGAGTATACGCAGTATTTT.

The rearrangement links TRBV5-4 to TRBJ2-1; 8 nucleotides line up with TRBD1. The V gene's germline CDR1 is SGHNT and CDR2 YYREEE (reference sequence). The CDR3 loop spans 16 amino acids. The junction had 10 bases not matched to a gene; V was cut back by 0 bases and J by 8 bases. CDR3 protein: CASSLVVTGDIDEQFF. The CDR3 bases are TGTGCCAGCAGCTTGGTAGTGACAGGGGATATCGATGAGCAGTTCTTC. Drawing the rest from reference TRBV5-4 and TRBJ2-1, the complete variable domain is ETGVTQSPTHLIKTRGQQVTLRCSSQSGHNTVSWYQQALGQGPQFIFQYYREEENGRGNFPPRFSGLQFPNYSSELNVNALELDDSALYLCASSLVVTGDIDEQFFGPGTRLTVL.

This sequence joins TRBV3-1 (or the pseudogene TRBV3-2) and TRBJ1-1, with TRBD1 identical over 7 bases. The junction had 9 bases not matched to a gene; V was cut back by 3 bases and J by 5 bases. CDR3 length: 15 residues. Germline CDR1 and CDR2: LGHDT and YNNKEL (reference sequence). The CDR3 DNA is TGTGCCAGCAGCCAGGACGACAGGGTATGGACTGAAGCTTTCTTT. Residues: CASSQDDRVWTEAFF.

This clone was counted between two and nine times. The rearrangement joins TRBV7-3 to TRBJ1-6; 7 positions match TRBD1. This CDR3 contains 14 residues. V shed 5 bases, J shed 7 bases, and the junction held 5 bases outside the gene matches. The germline V gene has CDR1 SGHTA and CDR2 FQGTGA. The CDR3 DNA follows: TGTGCCAGCAGCCGGGACAGCGTCAATTCACCCCTCCACTTT. This gives the protein CASSRDSVNSPLHF.

The rearrangement uses TRBV4-1 and TRBJ2-1; tentatively, D is TRBD1 (6 bases). CDR1 MGHRA and CDR2 YSYEKL come from the germline V gene. The CDR3 spans 15 residues. Trimming took off 0 bases at V and 5 bases at J, with 11 bases between the two ends. The CDR3 spells CASSQEGARNNEQFF. The CDR3 bases are TGCGCCAGCAGCCAAGAGGGGGCCAGAAACAATGAGCAGTTCTTC.